This TCR beta chain was retrieved from a study of blood T cell repertoires in COVID-19. Study summary: T cells, B-cell-depleted T cells, or PBMCs provided the cDNA or gDNA that served as material.

Measured with immunoSEQ multiplex PCR; TCRdb has only the in-frame clones, and not every one. Of around 300,000 clones listed, around 88% are singletons. The CDR3 contains 13 residues. Looked up from germline, CDR1 is MNHEY and CDR2 is SVGAGI. V lost 5 bases and J lost 8, with 15 bases in between. Individuals aged about 18 to 89 years were recruited from about two dozen US areas. Recovered Cohort 3 donors showed two negative PCRs, clearance, or symptom resolution. Sequencing was performed on PBMCs or T cells enriched from blood (not recorded which). This receptor was taken from a middle-aged woman who had recovered from COVID-19. The V call is TRBV6-5, the J call TRBJ1-2; no reliable D call. The CDR3 loop reads CASSQDSLEGYTF. The CDR3 DNA sequence: TGTGCCAGCAGTCAGGACTCTCTGGAGGGCTACACCTTC.